This is a list of T cell receptor beta chains from one sample in a study of shared clonotypes between healthy human individuals. Produced via immunoSEQ multiplex PCR; TCRdb's table is partial and in-frame only. The sample lists hundreds of thousands of clones; around 97% were seen once. The sample comprised naive CD4+ T cells sorted from blood. The receptors stem from a young woman in good health. The conserved cysteine and the conserved F or W are not part of the CDR3 here.

CDR3aa	v_gene	j_gene
ASSLPGTYT	TRBV5-8	TRBJ1-2
ASSSPGQGARGYT	TRBV27	TRBJ1-2
ASSGTFTDTQY	TRBV19	TRBJ2-3
ASSDTGGGPGYEQY	TRBV6-1	TRBJ2-7
ASKGAPYEKLF	TRBV25-1	TRBJ1-4
ASSFAGNEQF	TRBV11-2	TRBJ2-1
ASSANQPQH	TRBV9	TRBJ1-5
ASSLVGYGYT	TRBV7-2	TRBJ1-2
ASSHGQLMNTEAF	TRBV5-6	TRBJ1-1
ASSEALGQSNQPQH	TRBV6-1	TRBJ1-5
ASSAQVLGAGELF	TRBV7-9	TRBJ2-2
ASSREDSIETQY	TRBV4-1	TRBJ2-5
ASSPRRRTGWGDEQF	TRBV5-8	TRBJ2-1
ASSPGLSPETQY	TRBV18	TRBJ2-5
ASSPSGDTGELF	TRBV27	TRBJ2-2
ASSFVGLAGGLYEQY	TRBV5-1	TRBJ2-7
ASSEGNTEAF	TRBV6-4	TRBJ1-1
ASSVDRVNQPQH	TRBV19	TRBJ1-5
ASSGTGEGQETQY	TRBV4-1	TRBJ2-5
ASSTGGRGTEAF	TRBV28	TRBJ1-1
ASSLGLSTNEKLF	TRBV5-4	TRBJ1-4
ASSFPPVTYGETQY	TRBV7-2	TRBJ2-5
ASRRDGRDEQY	TRBV2	TRBJ2-7
ASSPKTGIFNEQF	TRBV14	TRBJ2-1
ASSLSVGSAF	TRBV5-8	TRBJ1-1
ASSPGAVSPQPQH	TRBV18	TRBJ1-5
AISDGREGADTQY	TRBV10-3	TRBJ2-3
ASSESFGQLRDEQF	TRBV6-1	TRBJ2-1
ASSRLSGTAFRYT	TRBV6-6	TRBJ1-2
ASSPRDWENYEQY	TRBV14	TRBJ2-7
ASSRDIKEAF	TRBV2	TRBJ1-1
ASSFTSGTTDTQY	TRBV5-4	TRBJ2-3
ASSMSDEKLF	TRBV9	TRBJ1-4
ASSSLAGYNEQF	TRBV11-2	TRBJ2-1
ASSLGLVGADTQY	TRBV5-1	TRBJ2-3
ASSGASGSWTDTQY	TRBV6-1	TRBJ2-3
ASSVPRQVTGELF	TRBV28	TRBJ2-2
ASSLGWERGPWNEQY	TRBV5-6	TRBJ2-7
ASTQLAGTYEQY	TRBV2	TRBJ2-7
ASSLLWGDTQY	TRBV5-5	TRBJ2-3